Following are 28 T cell receptor beta chains from one sample sequenced in a study of CD8 T cells in ankylosing spondylitis. TCRdb reprocessed the 5' RACE reads with MiXCR, giving one entry per CDR3 protein. The sample has roughly 250,000 distinct CDR3 sequences; around 9.2% are singletons. The sample was blood, either unsorted or a sorted T cell fraction (not recorded which). All receptors come from a male donor with ankylosing spondylitis or in good health (not recorded which).

Many counts were recorded for this clonotype. The genes are TRBV25-1 and TRBJ1-3, with D possibly being TRBD1 (5 bases). Germline V CDR1 and CDR2: MGHDK, SYGVNS. V lost 3 bases, J lost 0 bases, and 12 bases lay in between. CDR3 length equals 16 residues. The CDR3 DNA reads TGTGCCAGCAGTGATACCGGGGGGTTCTCTGGAAACACCATATATTTT. Translated: CASSDTGGFSGNTIYF.

This clonotype was picked up many times. The V gene is TRBV2, the J gene TRBJ1-1; D is uncertain. CDR1 is SNHLY, CDR2 FYNNEI, per germline. The CDR3 consists of 14 residues. The V end was cut by 6 bases, the J end by 1 base, with 12 bases between. CDR3 sequence (DNA): TGTGCCAGCAGCCCTGTCGGGCAGAACACTGAAGCTTTCTTT. The encoded protein is CASSPVGQNTEAFF.

This clonotype showed up many times. The chain carries TRBV20-1 and TRBJ1-2, with TRBD1 matching over 9 bases. CDR3 size: 14 residues. V lost 3 bases and J lost 1; bases outside the gene matches: 3. Germline lookup yields CDR1 DFQATT and CDR2 SNEGSKA (reference sequence). DNA of the CDR3: TGCAGTGCTAGTGGGGACAGGGATAACTATGGCTACACCTTC. The encoded protein is CSASGDRDNYGYTF.

Ten or more counts support this clonotype. One end of the junction is discordant with germline, which a read error may explain. V is TRBV7-2 and J is TRBJ2-1, with a tentative D call TRBD1 (5 bases). Germline V gene lookup returns CDR1 SGHTA and CDR2 FQGNSA. This CDR3 contains 15 residues. Here the CDR3 reads CASSLGRGSYNEQFF. In DNA, the CDR3 is TGCGCCAGCAGCTTGGGTAGGGGCTCCTACAATGAGCAGTTCTTC.

This clonotype was seen repeatedly, ten times or more. The chain links TRBV9 to TRBJ2-7, with 9 bases that match TRBD1. Trimming took 2 bases from V and 7 from J; bases not matched to a gene: 7. Germline values: CDR1 SGDLS, CDR2 YYNGEE. CDR3 length: 14 residues. The CDR3 loop is CASSVGQGMREQYF. Written as DNA, the CDR3 is TGTGCCAGCAGCGTGGGACAGGGTATGAGGGAGCAGTACTTC.

This clonotype was seen many times. The chain combines TRBV5-1 with TRBJ2-7; 10 nucleotides agree with TRBD1. Germline V gives CDR1 SGHRS, CDR2 YFSETQ. The V and J ends lost 2 bases and 5 bases, in that order; junction bases with no gene match: 7. The CDR3 runs 15 residues. CDR3 coding DNA: TGCGCCAGCAGCTTCTCGACAGGGGGCTTGAACGAGCAGTACTTC. This sequence encodes CASSFSTGGLNEQYF.

This clonotype occurred a few times. This rearrangement joins TRBV18 to TRBJ2-5, with D maybe TRBD2 (6 bases). Germline CDR1 and CDR2: KGHSH and LQKENI. The germline V and J ends were trimmed by 0 bases and 1 base, with 12 bases remaining between them. The CDR3 is made up of 16 amino acids. CDR3 amino acids: CASSPPRETIQETQYF. Here the CDR3 DNA reads TGTGCCAGCTCACCACCCCGGGAGACCATCCAAGAGACCCAGTACTTC.

CDR3 in amino acids: CASSFGTGGFNQPQHF. In DNA, the CDR3 is TGTGCCAGCAGCTTCGGGACAGGGGGCTTTAATCAGCCCCAGCATTTT. The chain carries TRBV7-9 and TRBJ1-5; 12 bases agree with TRBD1. The ends lost 3 bases at V and 4 bases at J; junction bases unmatched: 4. The CDR3 runs 16 residues. Germline V CDR1 and CDR2: SEHNR, FQNEAQ (reference sequence).

This clonotype occurred a few times. The chain combines TRBV7-9 with TRBJ2-3; D could derive from TRBD1 or TRBD2 (5 bases each). The CDR3 consists of 16 residues. V lost 4 bases and J lost 2, with 16 bases in between. Germline CDR1 and CDR2: SEHNR and FQNEAQ (reference sequence). The CDR3: CASSSPGTRHTDTQYF. CDR3 in DNA: TGTGCCAGCAGCTCCCCGGGGACGAGACACACAGATACGCAGTATTTT.

This clonotype was seen repeatedly, ten times or more. V gene TRBV5-1 combines with J gene TRBJ2-3, with TRBD2 matching 8 bases. Per the germline V gene, CDR1 is SGHRS and CDR2 is YFSETQ. The CDR3 runs 14 residues. With 0 bases clipped from V and 7 bases from J, the junction kept 4 bases outside the gene matches. Written as DNA, the CDR3 is TGCGCCAGCAGCTTGGCGGGAGGGGTCTATACGCAGTATTTT. It codes for CASSLAGGVYTQYF.

This clonotype showed up just a few times. The chain joins TRBV7-9 to TRBJ1-1; the match to TRBD1 covers 7 bases. The V gene's germline CDR1 is SEHNR and CDR2 FQNEAQ (reference sequence). The ends lost 4 bases at V and 11 bases at J; junction bases unmatched: 13. The CDR3 has 14 amino acids. The CDR3 region is CASSSQGPPGWAFF. The CDR3 DNA sequence: TGTGCCAGCAGCTCACAGGGGCCACCTGGTTGGGCTTTCTTT.

This clonotype was recorded at least ten times. The rearrangement links TRBV29-1 to TRBJ2-3; 11 bases fit TRBD2. This CDR3 contains 14 residues. Germline V gene lookup returns CDR1 SQVTM and CDR2 ANQGSEA. The ends lost 3 bases at V and 3 bases at J; junction bases unmatched: 2. The CDR3 here is CSVDLAGGTDTQYF. CDR3 DNA sequence: TGCAGCGTTGACCTAGCGGGAGGAACAGATACGCAGTATTTT.

This clonotype was seen at least ten times. J is TRBJ1-2 and V is TRBV7-9; D uncertain. V lost 1 base to trimming and J lost 2 bases, with 8 bases between them. The germline gives CDR1 SEHNR, CDR2 FQNEAQ (reference sequence). This CDR3 is built from 14 residues. The CDR3 region has the DNA TGTGCCAGCAGCTTAGGATCCCAGAACTATGGCTACACCTTC. It translates to CASSLGSQNYGYTF.

This clonotype was detected only a few times. The chain carries TRBV27 and TRBJ1-2; weak D call: TRBD1 (5 bases). V dropped 5 bases and J dropped 7 bases, with 11 bases sitting between them. Germline values: CDR1 MNHEY, CDR2 SMNVEV (reference sequence). The CDR3 is 12 residues long. CDR3 sequence (DNA): TGTGCCAGCAGTCGGGGCGGGGTTGGCTACACCTTC. Translating it yields CASSRGGVGYTF.

Many counts were recorded for this clonotype. CDR3 coding DNA: TGTGCCAGCAGTCCGGTAGCGGGACCCAATGAGCAGTTCTTC. It translates to CASSPVAGPNEQFF. This chain uses TRBV27 with TRBJ2-1, with 8 bases fitting TRBD2. Germline-derived CDR1 and CDR2 are MNHEY and SMNVEV (reference sequence). The CDR3 has 14 amino acids. The J segment lost 6 bases and the V segment lost 5 bases, leaving 6 bases of the junction unmatched.

This clonotype came up many times. The gene calls are TRBV6-1 and TRBJ2-7; D is uncertain. The CDR3 loop spans 14 amino acids. Trimming cost V 0 bases and J 9 bases, with 15 bases left between them. Per the germline V gene, CDR1 is MNHNS and CDR2 is SASEGT. The CDR3 protein is CASSEALRTDRQYF. The CDR3 DNA sequence: TGTGCCAGCAGTGAAGCGCTTCGTACCGACCGGCAGTACTTC.

Ten or more counts support this clonotype. The V call is TRBV11-2, the J call TRBJ1-1; 10 positions agree with TRBD1. Germline CDR1 is SGHAT and CDR2 is FQNNGV. This CDR3 comprises 19 residues. The V and J ends lost 1 base and 0 bases, in that order; junction bases with no gene match: 11. The CDR3 DNA follows: TGTGCCAGCAGCTTAGGTCGCGGGACAGGGGTAGGAATGAACACTGAAGCTTTCTTT. Residues: CASSLGRGTGVGMNTEAFF.

This clonotype was observed at least ten times. The genes are TRBV10-3 and TRBJ1-4; TRBD1 matches 8 bases. The CDR3 runs to 13 residues. The ends lost 3 bases at V and 6 bases at J; junction bases unmatched: 0. Germline V CDR1 and CDR2: ENHRY, SYGVKD. The DNA for the CDR3 is TGTGCCATCAGTGACAGGGGGCATGAAAAACTGTTTTTT. Translated, it gives CAISDRGHEKLFF.

This clonotype was found many times. The chain recombines TRBV30 with TRBJ2-1, with 8 bases fitting TRBD2. The CDR3 extends over 16 amino acids. V shed 0 bases, J shed 5 bases, and the junction held 9 bases outside the gene matches. Germline CDR1 and CDR2: GTSNPN and SVGIG (reference sequence). The CDR3 spells CAWSVLSSGIHNEQFF. The CDR3 DNA sequence: TGTGCCTGGAGTGTACTAAGTAGCGGGATCCACAATGAGCAGTTCTTC.

The J gene is TRBJ1-6, the V gene TRBV15; D gene unclear. V lost 9 bases and J lost 0, with 6 bases in between. This CDR3 is built from 13 residues. CDR1 and CDR2 (germline): LNHNV, YYDKDF (reference sequence). As DNA, the CDR3 is TGTGCCACACGGGGCTCCTATAATTCACCCCTCCACTTT. It translates to CATRGSYNSPLHF.

This clonotype was detected only a few times. The junction does not match germline at one end; this may be a read error. The genes are TRBV12-3 or TRBV12-4 and TRBJ1-1; TRBD1 aligns across 7 bases. The CDR3 loop spans 14 amino acids. The CDR3 sequence: CASSLDRATTEAFF. The CDR3 DNA is TGTGCCAGCAGCTTAGACAGGGCGACCACTGAAGCTTTCTTT.

This clonotype showed up many times. V and J are TRBV5-6 and TRBJ1-2; D remains unclear. The germline CDR1 and CDR2 sequences are SGHDT and YYEEEE. The V gene lost 4 bases and the J gene lost 4 bases, with 14 bases spanning the gap. The CDR3 extends over 14 amino acids. CDR3 loop: CASSPLPTGYGYTF. Here the CDR3 DNA reads TGTGCCAGCAGCCCTCTCCCCACTGGCTATGGCTACACCTTC. The complete variable domain, with remaining parts taken from reference TRBV5-6 and TRBJ1-2, reads DAGVTQSPTHLIKTRGQQVTLRCSPKSGHDTVSWYQQALGQGPQFIFQYYEEEERQRGNFPDRFSGHQFPNYSSELNVNALLLGDSALYLCASSPLPTGYGYTFGSGTRLTVV.

The chain joins TRBV28 to TRBJ1-3; 9 positions match TRBD1. Trimming removed 6 bases from V and 2 bases from J; junction bases left unmatched: 14. The CDR3 extends over 18 amino acids. Germline V gene sequence: CDR1 MDHEN, CDR2 SYDVKM. The CDR3 DNA is TGTGCCAGCAGCCAATCCGGGACAGGGAAAGGAACTGGAAACACCATATATTTT. Its translation is CASSQSGTGKGTGNTIYF.

Many counts were recorded for this clonotype. The V gene is TRBV7-6, the J gene TRBJ1-1, with D unresolved. The CDR3 runs 15 residues. The V end was cut by 3 bases, the J end by 4 bases, with 15 bases between. Germline V gives CDR1 SGHVS, CDR2 FNYEAQ. The CDR3 DNA is TGTGCCAGCAGCTTGATCGGCCGGGAGGGCACTGAAGCTTTCTTT. It yields the protein CASSLIGREGTEAFF.

This clonotype came up many times. V usage is TRBV7-2 and J usage is TRBJ1-4, with 9 positions matching TRBD1. The CDR3 has 15 residues. The junction had 3 bases not matched to a gene; V was cut back by 5 bases and J by 2 bases. Germline CDR1 is SGHTA and CDR2 is FQGNSA. CDR3 residues: CASSRDRATNEKLFF. The DNA for the CDR3 is TGTGCCAGCAGCCGGGACAGGGCGACTAATGAAAAACTGTTTTTT.

At least ten counts were recorded for this clonotype. The chain has TRBV12-3 or TRBV12-4 and TRBJ2-2; 7 positions match TRBD2. J lost 2 bases, V lost 2 bases, and 5 bases had no gene match. This CDR3 contains 16 residues. Here the CDR3 DNA reads TGTGCCAGCAGTTTAATCGGGAGGACAAACACCGGGGAGCTGTTTTTT. This encodes CASSLIGRTNTGELFF.

There are many counts of this clonotype. The chain combines TRBV19 with TRBJ1-4, with a weak D call TRBD1 (6 bases). CDR1 is LNHDA and CDR2 is SQIVND in the germline V gene (reference sequence). CDR3 size: 13 residues. For the CDR3, the DNA is TGTGCACTTGGAGGGGGATATGGTGAAAAACTGTTTTTT. This codes for CALGGGYGEKLFF.

The table lists this clonotype with a few counts. The chain employs TRBV20-1 and TRBJ2-1, with a possible D match to TRBD2 (5 bases). The CDR3 loop spans 14 amino acids. V lost 3 bases, J lost 1 base, and 10 bases lay in between. CDR1 and CDR2 (germline): DFQATT, SNEGSKA (reference sequence). CDR3 in amino acids: CSARTIPSYNEQFF. The CDR3, as DNA: TGCAGTGCTAGGACTATCCCATCCTACAATGAGCAGTTCTTC.